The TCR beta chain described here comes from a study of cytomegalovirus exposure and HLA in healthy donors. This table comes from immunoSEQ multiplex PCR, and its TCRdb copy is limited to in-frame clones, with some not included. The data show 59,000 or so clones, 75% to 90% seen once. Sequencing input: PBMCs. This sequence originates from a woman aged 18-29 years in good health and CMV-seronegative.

The CDR3 sequence: CASSITLSGRYYEQYF. CDR3 nucleotides: TGTGCCAGTAGTATAACACTTAGCGGGAGGTACTACGAGCAGTACTTC. This chain connects TRBV19 to TRBJ2-7; 10 nucleotides match TRBD2. V lost 2 bases to trimming and J lost 3 bases; unmatched junction nucleotides: 7. The CDR3 totals 16 residues. Germline V lookup: CDR1 LNHDA, CDR2 SQIVND (reference sequence).